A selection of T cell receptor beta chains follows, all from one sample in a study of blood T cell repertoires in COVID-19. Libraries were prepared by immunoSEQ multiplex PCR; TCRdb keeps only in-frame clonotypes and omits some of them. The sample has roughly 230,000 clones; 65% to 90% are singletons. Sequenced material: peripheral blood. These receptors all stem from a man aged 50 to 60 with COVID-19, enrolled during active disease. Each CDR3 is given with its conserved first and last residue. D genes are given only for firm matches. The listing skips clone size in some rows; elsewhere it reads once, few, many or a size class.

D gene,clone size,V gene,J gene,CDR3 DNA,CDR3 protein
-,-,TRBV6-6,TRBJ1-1,TGTGCCAGCAGTTACGGTGGAGGGACTGAAGCTTTCTTT,CASSYGGGTEAFF
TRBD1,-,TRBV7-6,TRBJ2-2,TGTGCCAGCAGCTTACAGGGGGTGTTGGGAACCGGGGAGCTGTTTTTT,CASSLQGVLGTGELFF
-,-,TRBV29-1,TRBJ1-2,TGCAGCGCCTTCCAGTATGGCTACACCTTC,CSAFQYGYTF
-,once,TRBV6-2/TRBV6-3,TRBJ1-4,TGTGCCAGCAGTTACGGTGGGACACCATCCACGAATAATGAAAAACTGTTTTTT,CASSYGGTPSTNNEKLFF
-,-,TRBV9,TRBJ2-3,TGTGCCAGCAGCGTATTGCAGCGGGATACGCAGTATTTT,CASSVLQRDTQYF
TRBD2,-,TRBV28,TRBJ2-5,TGTGCCAGCCTCCGGAGCGGGGGGGCGGAGACCCAGTACTTC,CASLRSGGAETQYF
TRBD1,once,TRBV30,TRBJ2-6,TGTGCCTGGACCCGGGACAGGGTACGGTCTGGGGCCAACGTCCTGACTTTC,CAWTRDRVRSGANVLTF
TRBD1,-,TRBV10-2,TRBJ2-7,TGCGCCAGCAGTGGGACAGGGGGCTTCTCCTACGAGCAGTACTTC,CASSGTGGFSYEQYF
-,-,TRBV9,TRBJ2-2,TGTGCCAGCAGCGTAGGGGGCAGGACGAACACCGGGGAGCTGTTTTTT,CASSVGGRTNTGELFF
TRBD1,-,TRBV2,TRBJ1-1,TGTGCCAGCAGTCGGACAGGGCGAAACACTGAAGCTTTCTTT,CASSRTGRNTEAFF
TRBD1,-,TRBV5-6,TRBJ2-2,TGTGCCAGCAGCTTACGGCAGGGGGTTGTTCCCGGGGAGCTGTTTTTT,CASSLRQGVVPGELFF
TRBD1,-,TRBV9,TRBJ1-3,TGTGCCAGCAGAAATGACAGGGTCGCTGGAAACACCATATATTTT,CASRNDRVAGNTIYF
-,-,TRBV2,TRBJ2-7,TGTGCCAGCCTTACTCTACCCTACGAGCAGTACTTC,CASLTLPYEQYF
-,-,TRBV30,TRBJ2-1,TGTGCCTGGAGTGTCCGACTGGGTAGCTCCTACAATGAGCAGTTCTTC,CAWSVRLGSSYNEQFF
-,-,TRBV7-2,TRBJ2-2,TGTGCCAGCAGCCCGCGCGGGCTACCGAACACCGGGGAGCTGTTTTTT,CASSPRGLPNTGELFF
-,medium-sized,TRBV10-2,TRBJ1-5,TGCGCCAGCAGTGAGGGGAGGCAGCCCCAGCATTTT,CASSEGRQPQHF